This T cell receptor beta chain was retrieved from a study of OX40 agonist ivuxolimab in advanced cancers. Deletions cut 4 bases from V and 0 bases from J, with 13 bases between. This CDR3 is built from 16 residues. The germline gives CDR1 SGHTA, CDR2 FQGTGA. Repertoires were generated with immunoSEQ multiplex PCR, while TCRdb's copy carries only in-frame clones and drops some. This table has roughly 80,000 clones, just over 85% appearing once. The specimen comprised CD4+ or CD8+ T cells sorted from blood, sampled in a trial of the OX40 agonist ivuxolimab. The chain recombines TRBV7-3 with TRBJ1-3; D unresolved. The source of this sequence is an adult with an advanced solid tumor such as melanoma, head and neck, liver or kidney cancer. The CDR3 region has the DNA TGTGCCAGCAGCTCCGGACCGCAAAGCTCTGGAAACACCATATATTTT. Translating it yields CASSSGPQSSGNTIYF.